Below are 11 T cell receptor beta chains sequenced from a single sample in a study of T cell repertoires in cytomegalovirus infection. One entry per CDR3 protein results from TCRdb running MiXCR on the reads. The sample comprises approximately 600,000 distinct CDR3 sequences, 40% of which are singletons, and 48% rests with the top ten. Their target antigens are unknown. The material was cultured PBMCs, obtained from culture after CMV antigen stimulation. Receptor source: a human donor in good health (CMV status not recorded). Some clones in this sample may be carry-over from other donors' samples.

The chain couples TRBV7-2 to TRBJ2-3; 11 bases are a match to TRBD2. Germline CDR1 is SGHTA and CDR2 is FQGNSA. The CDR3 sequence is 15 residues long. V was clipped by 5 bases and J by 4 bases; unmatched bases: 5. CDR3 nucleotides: TGTGCCAGCAGCCTTAGCGGGGGGGGGGCAGATACGCAGTATTTT. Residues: CASSLSGGGADTQYF.

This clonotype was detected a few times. Here the CDR3 reads CASSTAAGELFF. DNA of the CDR3: TGTGCCAGCAGCACCGCTGCCGGGGAGCTGTTTTTT. V and J are TRBV7-8 and TRBJ2-2, with unresolved D. With 5 bases removed from V and 6 bases from J, the gap between germline ends came to 7 bases. Per the germline V gene, CDR1 is SGHVS and CDR2 is FQNEAQ. The CDR3 has 12 amino acids.

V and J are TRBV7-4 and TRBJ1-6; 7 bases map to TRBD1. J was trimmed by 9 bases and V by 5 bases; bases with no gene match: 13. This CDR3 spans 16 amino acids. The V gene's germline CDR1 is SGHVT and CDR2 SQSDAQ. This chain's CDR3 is CASSPRTGPGSSPLHF. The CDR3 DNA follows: TGTGCCAGCAGCCCCCGGACAGGTCCGGGGAGTTCACCCCTCCACTTT.

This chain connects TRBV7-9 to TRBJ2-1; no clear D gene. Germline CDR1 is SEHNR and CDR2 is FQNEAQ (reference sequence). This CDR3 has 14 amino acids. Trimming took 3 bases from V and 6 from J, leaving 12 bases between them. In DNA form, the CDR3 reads TGTGCCAGCAGCTTTTTAAAATTGTCCAATGAGCAGTTCTTC. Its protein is CASSFLKLSNEQFF.

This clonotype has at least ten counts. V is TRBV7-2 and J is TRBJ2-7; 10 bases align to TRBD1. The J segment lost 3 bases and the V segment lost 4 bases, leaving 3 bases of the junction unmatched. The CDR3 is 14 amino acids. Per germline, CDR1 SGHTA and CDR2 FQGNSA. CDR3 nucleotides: TGTGCCAGCAGCTGGGGACAGGGGATCTACGAGCAGTACTTC. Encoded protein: CASSWGQGIYEQYF.

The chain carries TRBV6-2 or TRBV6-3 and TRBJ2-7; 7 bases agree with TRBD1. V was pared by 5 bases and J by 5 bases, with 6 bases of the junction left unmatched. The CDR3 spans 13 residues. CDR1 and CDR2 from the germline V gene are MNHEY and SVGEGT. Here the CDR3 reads CASSQIDRDEQYF. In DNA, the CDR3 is TGTGCCAGCAGTCAAATCGACAGGGACGAGCAGTACTTC.

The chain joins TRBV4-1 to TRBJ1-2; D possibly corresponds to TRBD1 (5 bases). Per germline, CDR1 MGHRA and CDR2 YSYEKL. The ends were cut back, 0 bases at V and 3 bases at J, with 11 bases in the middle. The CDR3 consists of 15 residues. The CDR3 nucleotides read TGCGCCAGCAGCCAAGATCTTCCAGGGTACTATGGCTACACCTTC. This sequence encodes CASSQDLPGYYGYTF.

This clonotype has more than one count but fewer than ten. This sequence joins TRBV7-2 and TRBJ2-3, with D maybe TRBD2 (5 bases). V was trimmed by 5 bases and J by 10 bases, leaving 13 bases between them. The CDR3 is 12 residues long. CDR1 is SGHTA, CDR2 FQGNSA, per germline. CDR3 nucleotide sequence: TGTGCCAGCAGCCAGAGGTCGGGGTCGCAGTATTTT. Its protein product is CASSQRSGSQYF. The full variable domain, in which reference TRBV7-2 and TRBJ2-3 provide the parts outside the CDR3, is GAGVSQSPSNKVTEKGKDVELRCDPISGHTALYWYRQSLGQGLEFLIYFQGNSAPDKSGLPSDRFSAERTGGSVSTLTIQRTQQEDSAVYLCASSQRSGSQYFGPGTRLTVL.

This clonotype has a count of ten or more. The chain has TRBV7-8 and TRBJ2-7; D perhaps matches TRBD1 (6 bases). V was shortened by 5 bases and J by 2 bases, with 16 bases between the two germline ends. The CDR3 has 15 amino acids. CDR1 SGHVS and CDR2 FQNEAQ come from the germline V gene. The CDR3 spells CASSHRDPTTYEQYF. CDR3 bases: TGTGCCAGCAGCCACAGGGACCCCACAACCTACGAGCAGTACTTC.

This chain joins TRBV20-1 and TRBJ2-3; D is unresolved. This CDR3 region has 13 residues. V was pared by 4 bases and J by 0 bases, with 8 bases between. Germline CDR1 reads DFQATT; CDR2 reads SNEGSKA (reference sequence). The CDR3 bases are TGCAGTGCTATCCAGGACAGCACAGATACGCAGTATTTT. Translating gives CSAIQDSTDTQYF.

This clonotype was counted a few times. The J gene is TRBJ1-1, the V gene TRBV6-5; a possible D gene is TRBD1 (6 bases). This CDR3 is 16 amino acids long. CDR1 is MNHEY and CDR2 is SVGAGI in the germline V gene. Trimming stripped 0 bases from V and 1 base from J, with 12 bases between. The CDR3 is CASSYSGGRRNTEAFF. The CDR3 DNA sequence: TGTGCCAGCAGTTACTCGGGGGGCAGAAGGAACACTGAAGCTTTCTTT.